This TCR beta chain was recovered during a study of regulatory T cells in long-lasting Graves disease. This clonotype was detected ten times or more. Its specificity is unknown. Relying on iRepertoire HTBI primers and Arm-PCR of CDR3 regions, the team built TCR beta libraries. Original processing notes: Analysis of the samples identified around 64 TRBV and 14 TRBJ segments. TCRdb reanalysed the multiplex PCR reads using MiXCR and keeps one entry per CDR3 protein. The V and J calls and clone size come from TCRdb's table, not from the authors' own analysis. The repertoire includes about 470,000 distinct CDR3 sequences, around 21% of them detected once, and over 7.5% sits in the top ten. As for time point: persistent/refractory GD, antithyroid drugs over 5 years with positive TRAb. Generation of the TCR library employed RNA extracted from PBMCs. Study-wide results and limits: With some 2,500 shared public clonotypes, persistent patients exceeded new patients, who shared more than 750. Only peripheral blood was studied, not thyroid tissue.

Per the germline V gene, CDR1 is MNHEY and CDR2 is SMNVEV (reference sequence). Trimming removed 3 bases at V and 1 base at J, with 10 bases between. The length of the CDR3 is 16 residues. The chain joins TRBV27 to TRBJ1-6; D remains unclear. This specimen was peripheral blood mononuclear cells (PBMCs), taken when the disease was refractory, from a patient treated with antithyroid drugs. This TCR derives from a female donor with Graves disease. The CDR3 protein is CASSFGVGSYNSPLHF. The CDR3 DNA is TGTGCCAGCAGTTTTGGGGTTGGGTCCTATAATTCACCCCTCCACTTT.